The sequence of this T cell receptor beta chain was determined in a study of CD8+CD57+ T cells in acquired aplastic anemia. Study information: Each DNA sample taken from sorted CD4+ and CD8+ cells came to about 3 ug on average.

Of note for this clonotype: What it recognizes is unknown.

Study-wide results and caveats: Overlapping CD8+ CDR3 repertoires of patients and controls contained some 30 shared sequences.

Whoever was chosen for sequencing had shown CD8+CD57+ cell expansion by flow cytometry. V shed 7 bases, J shed 2 bases, and the junction held 4 bases outside the gene matches. This CDR3 spans 15 amino acids. Germline CDR1 reads SNHLY; CDR2 reads FYNNEI. CDR3 and TCR beta VDJ profiling relied on a genomic DNA template. TCRdb re-called the reads through MiXCR, storing one row per CDR3 protein. The data contain approximately 180,000 distinct CDR3 sequences, 45% to 55% of them singletons. This clonotype was sampled from a human donor with aplastic anemia. The material sequenced was sorted CD4+, CD8+, or CD8+CD57+ T cells (not recorded which) from PBMCs. The genes are TRBV2 and TRBJ1-6; 8 bases align to TRBD1. CDR3 in amino acids: CASKTDRAYNSPLHF. In DNA, the CDR3 is TGTGCCAGCAAGACGGACAGGGCCTATAATTCACCCCTCCACTTT.